One sample yielded the 6 T cell receptor beta chains listed below, sequenced in a study of T cells expressing NK-cell markers. TCRdb re-analyzed the 5' RACE reads; it lists each CDR3 protein once, without DNA. The sample is made up of 550,000 or so distinct CDR3 sequences, and the top ten hold under 4.5% of it. Sequenced sample: blood T cells: a sorted CD56 or NKG2C T cell subset, CD4+ or CD8+ T cells, or bulk PBMC T cells (not recorded which). All receptors come from a man aged 18 to 29 in good health.

The chain has TRBV5-1 and TRBJ2-2. This CDR3 has 14 residues. Germline loops: CDR1 SGHRS, CDR2 YFSETQ. This CDR3 reads CASSWIEASGELFF. The full variable domain, completed using reference TRBV5-1 and TRBJ2-2, is KAGVTQTPRYLIKTRGQQVTLSCSPISGHRSVSWYQQTPGQGLQFLFEYFSETQRNKGNFPGRFSGRQFSNSRSEMNVSTLELGDSALYLCASSWIEASGELFFGEGSRLTVL.

The J gene is TRBJ2-1, the V gene TRBV6-1; TCRdb's D gene call, TRBD2, goes unchecked for lack of DNA. CDR1 and CDR2 from the germline V gene are MNHNS and SASEGT. The CDR3 consists of 15 residues. The CDR3 region is CAILAGGTPTHEQFF.

J is TRBJ2-1 and V is TRBV25-1; the TCRdb call, TRBD2, lacks DNA for checking. This CDR3 spans 19 amino acids. The germline V gene has CDR1 MGHDK and CDR2 SYGVNS. The CDR3 sequence: CASSGSTSGRPSSYNEQFF. Looking up the rest from reference TRBV25-1 and TRBJ2-1 gives the full variable domain: EADIYQTPRYLVIGTGKKITLECSQTMGHDKMYWYQQDPGMELHLIHYSYGVNSTEKGDLSSESTVSRIRTEHFPLTLESARPSHTSQYLCASSGSTSGRPSSYNEQFFGPGTRLTVL.

The V call is TRBV6-5, the J call TRBJ2-3; TCRdb indicates TRBD2, and absent DNA this call remains unverified. Germline CDR1 and CDR2: MNHEY and SVGAGI. The length of the CDR3 is 17 residues. CDR3 region: CASSYAPLRGGPDTQYF.

The rearrangement uses TRBV3-1 and TRBJ2-2; TCRdb gives TRBD1 as the D gene, but with no DNA this cannot be confirmed. Germline assignment: CDR1 LGHDT and CDR2 YNNKEL (reference sequence). The CDR3 consists of 15 residues. The CDR3: CASSLYTGRTGELFF.

The chain uses TRBV7-9 and TRBJ2-5; there is no DNA to check the TCRdb D call of TRBD1. Germline assignment: CDR1 SEHNR and CDR2 FQNEAQ (reference sequence). The CDR3 is 16 amino acids. CDR3 region: CASSKGGTGYQETQYF.